Presented here are 12 T cell receptor beta chains from one specimen sequenced in a study of CD8+ T cells in alopecia areata. Stated treatment: oral pan-JAK inhibitor, 5-10 mg twice daily. Isolated RNA was reverse transcribed into cDNA used as the sequencing template. Sequencing was performed with immunoSEQ multiplex PCR; in TCRdb, only in-frame clones are kept and a portion is missing. The sample has roughly 73,000 clones; over 25% are singletons. Sequenced here: CD8+ T cells sorted from blood, sampled at week 4, from a patient treated with tofacitinib. The source is a human donor with alopecia areata.

The J gene is TRBJ1-2, the V gene TRBV29-1; D not resolved. V shed 1 base and J shed 14 bases, with 17 bases lying between them. Germline CDR1 and CDR2: SQVTM and ANQGSEA. The CDR3 contains 12 residues. The CDR3 sequence: CSVEAIHLSETF. CDR3 DNA sequence: TGCAGCGTTGAAGCCATTCACCTAAGTGAAACCTTC. Using reference TRBV29-1 and TRBJ1-2 for the parts outside the CDR3, the full variable domain is SAVISQKPSRDICQRGTSLTIQCQVDSQVTMMFWYRQQPGQSLTLIATANQGSEATYESGFVIDKFPISRPNLTFSTLTVSNMSPEDSSIYLCSVEAIHLSETFGSGTRLTVV.

The genes are TRBV30 and TRBJ1-2; TRBD1 might be the D (5 bases). There are 16 residues in the CDR3. V was pared by 5 bases and J by 1 base, with 20 bases between. The germline V gene encodes CDR1 GTSNPN and CDR2 SVGIG (reference sequence). For the CDR3, the DNA is TGTGCCTGGGATGACGGGACGGGGGACCGTAACTATGGCTACACCTTC. Encoded protein: CAWDDGTGDRNYGYTF.

The sample holds a few counts of this clone. This sample also contains other DNA sequences that code for the same CDR3. The chain carries TRBV29-1 and TRBJ2-7; no clear D gene. There are 11 residues in the CDR3. Trimming left V 6 bases short and J 0 bases short, with 6 bases between. Germline CDR1 reads SQVTM; CDR2 reads ANQGSEA. The CDR3, as DNA: TGCAGCGTCCTTAGCTCCTACGAGCAGTACTTC. As protein: CSVLSSYEQYF.

This clone was seen only a few times. Germline is not matched at one junction end, which may reflect a read error. The chain joins TRBV7-7 to TRBJ2-5, with D unclear. The CDR3 runs 13 residues. Germline V lookup: CDR1 SSHAT, CDR2 FNYEAQ (reference sequence). The CDR3, as DNA: TGTGCTAGCAGCCCAAGAGGCGAAGAGACCCAGTACTTC. This gives the protein CASSPRGEETQYF.

The V and J genes are TRBV29-1 and TRBJ1-2; D remains ambiguous. CDR3 length equals 13 residues. Germline V lookup: CDR1 SQVTM, CDR2 ANQGSEA. V was pared by 4 bases and J by 1 base, with 10 bases between. CDR3 amino acids: CSVVEAGNYGYTF. DNA for the CDR3: TGCAGCGTTGTAGAAGCTGGTAACTATGGCTACACCTTC.

V is TRBV7-9 and J is TRBJ2-2, with 7 bases identical to TRBD2. There are 13 residues in the CDR3. The J segment lost 5 bases and the V segment lost 6 bases, leaving 3 bases of the junction unmatched. Germline assignment: CDR1 SEHNR and CDR2 FQNEAQ (reference sequence). CDR3 sequence (DNA): TGTGCCAGCAGAACCGGGGGGACCGGGGAGCTGTTTTTT. It specifies CASRTGGTGELFF.

The table lists this clone with a few counts. The chain joins TRBV29-1 to TRBJ2-7, with a tentative D call TRBD2 (6 bases). The V end lost 1 base, the J end lost 2 bases, and 12 bases lay between the germline ends. CDR3 length equals 14 residues. CDR1 SQVTM and CDR2 ANQGSEA come from the germline V gene. The CDR3, as DNA: TGCAGCGTTGAAGTTGCGGGACGCGCCTACGAGCAGTACTTC. Its translation: CSVEVAGRAYEQYF.

The chain joins TRBV27 to TRBJ1-2; the D gene is possibly TRBD1 (5 bases). V lost 6 bases to trimming and J lost 7 bases, with 12 bases between them. CDR1 is MNHEY and CDR2 is SMNVEV in the germline V gene (reference sequence). This CDR3 has 12 residues. The CDR3 protein is CASSQKGFGYTF. CDR3 coding DNA: TGTGCCAGCAGCCAGAAGGGGTTTGGCTACACCTTC.

The CDR3 coding sequence is TGTGCCAGCAGCGTGAGTCGAGCGGAGCGCACAGATACGCAGTATTTT. Residues: CASSVSRAERTDTQYF. The chain has TRBV9 and TRBJ2-3; possibly TRBD2 for D (5 bases). V was clipped by 2 bases and J by 1 base, with 14 bases between them. The germline CDR1 and CDR2 sequences are SGDLS and YYNGEE. This CDR3 region has 16 residues.

The table lists this clone with a few counts. The V call is TRBV29-1, the J call TRBJ2-5; 8 bases map to TRBD1. The germline CDR1 and CDR2 sequences are SQVTM and ANQGSEA. The CDR3 has 13 residues. V lost 4 bases and J lost 2; bases outside the gene matches: 3. CDR3 nucleotide sequence: TGCAGCGTTGGACAGGGGCTTCAAGAGACCCAGTACTTC. It is translated as CSVGQGLQETQYF. The variable domain in full, with the rest retrieved from reference TRBV29-1 and TRBJ2-5, is SAVISQKPSRDICQRGTSLTIQCQVDSQVTMMFWYRQQPGQSLTLIATANQGSEATYESGFVIDKFPISRPNLTFSTLTVSNMSPEDSSIYLCSVGQGLQETQYFGPGTRLLVL.

The chain combines TRBV25-1 with TRBJ1-5; D may be TRBD1 (5 bases). Between the trimmed V and J ends, which lost 4 bases and 7 bases, there was a span of 20 bases. Per the germline V gene, CDR1 is MGHDK and CDR2 is SYGVNS. CDR3 length: 16 residues. In DNA, the CDR3 is TGTGCCAGCAGTGGCCCGAGGGGACCGCGGTACCAGCCCCAGCATTTT. Translating gives CASSGPRGPRYQPQHF.

This CDR3 reads CASSILGTPPGKNTEAFF. Written as DNA, the CDR3 is TGTGCCAGTAGTATCCTCGGGACTCCGCCCGGGAAGAACACTGAAGCTTTCTTT. The chain uses TRBV19 and TRBJ1-1, with D perhaps matching TRBD1 (5 bases). CDR3 size: 18 residues. Germline V gives CDR1 LNHDA, CDR2 SQIVND (reference sequence). The germline V and J ends were trimmed by 3 bases and 1 base, with 21 bases remaining between them.